Following are 19 T cell receptor beta chains from one sample sequenced in a study of cytomegalovirus exposure and HLA in healthy donors. Amplification used 60 Vbeta primers and 13 Jbeta primers. Assay: immunoSEQ multiplex PCR; the TCRdb copy retains only in-frame clones and omits some. Of tens of thousands of clones in the sample, more than 75% were seen once. The sample was PBMCs. Receptor source: a woman in her 40s in good health and CMV-seronegative.

This clone was recorded only once. The chain links TRBV10-3 to TRBJ1-3, with unresolved D. From germline, CDR1 is ENHRY and CDR2 SYGVKD. Trimming stripped 9 bases from V and 0 bases from J, with 6 bases between. This CDR3 has 12 amino acids. The CDR3 region is CAIKSSGNTIYF. The CDR3 region has the DNA TGTGCCATAAAGAGCTCTGGAAACACCATATATTTT.

J is TRBJ1-4 and V is TRBV19; the D gene is possibly TRBD1 (5 bases). The germline V and J ends were trimmed by 3 bases and 7 bases, with 12 bases remaining between them. CDR1 LNHDA and CDR2 SQIVND come from the germline V gene (reference sequence). This CDR3 has 14 residues. The CDR3 sequence: CASSMGGVREKLFF. For the CDR3, the DNA is TGTGCCAGTAGTATGGGGGGTGTTCGTGAAAAACTGTTTTTT.

CDR3 sequence: CASSPRTGTGSVSSYNEQFF. In DNA form, the CDR3 reads TGTGCCAGCAGCCCCCGAACCGGGACAGGGAGTGTTAGCTCCTACAATGAGCAGTTCTTC. The V gene is TRBV9, the J gene TRBJ2-1; TRBD1 aligns across 9 bases. V was clipped by 4 bases and J by 0 bases; unmatched bases: 17. Germline V gene sequence: CDR1 SGDLS, CDR2 YYNGEE. This CDR3 spans 20 amino acids.

Only a few counts were recorded for this clone. The chain employs TRBV4-2 and TRBJ1-1; D remains ambiguous. The CDR3 has 12 residues. Trimming removed 0 bases at V and 7 bases at J, with 6 bases between. CDR1 is LGHNA, CDR2 YNFKEQ, per germline. The CDR3 DNA follows: TGTGCCAGCAGCCAAGATTACGGTGAAGCTTTCTTT. It translates to CASSQDYGEAFF.

V is TRBV5-1 and J is TRBJ1-2; 9 positions match TRBD1. The V gene end was trimmed by 6 bases and the J gene end by 5 bases; junction bases not matched to a gene: 8. Per germline, CDR1 SGHRS and CDR2 YFSETQ. The CDR3 is made up of 14 amino acids. CDR3 DNA: TGCGCCAGCACCCCCGGGACAGGGTCTTATGGCTACACCTTC. It is translated as CASTPGTGSYGYTF.

The gene calls are TRBV30 and TRBJ1-3, with a possible D match to TRBD1 (5 bases). V was trimmed by 4 bases and J by 2 bases, leaving 9 bases between them. From germline, CDR1 is GTSNPN and CDR2 SVGIG (reference sequence). The CDR3 extends over 13 amino acids. In DNA form, the CDR3 reads TGTGCCTGGAAAACGACAGCTGGAAACACCATATATTTT. This sequence encodes CAWKTTAGNTIYF.

The rearrangement joins TRBV5-6 to TRBJ1-2; 7 bases line up with TRBD1. Per germline, CDR1 SGHDT and CDR2 YYEEEE. The CDR3 totals 14 residues. V was pared by 4 bases and J by 6 bases, with 9 bases of the junction left unmatched. The CDR3 DNA sequence: TGTGCCAGCAGCAAATCAGACAGGGCAAATGGCTACACCTTC. It codes for CASSKSDRANGYTF. Using reference TRBV5-6 and TRBJ1-2 for the parts outside the CDR3, the full variable domain is DAGVTQSPTHLIKTRGQQVTLRCSPKSGHDTVSWYQQALGQGPQFIFQYYEEEERQRGNFPDRFSGHQFPNYSSELNVNALLLGDSALYLCASSKSDRANGYTFGSGTRLTVV.

This clone was detected only a few times. The CDR3 reads CASSYSIRDRANEQFF. The CDR3 region has the DNA TGTGCCAGCAGTTACTCGATACGGGACAGGGCTAATGAGCAGTTCTTC. V is TRBV6-5 and J is TRBJ2-1, with 9 bases fitting TRBD1. CDR1 MNHEY and CDR2 SVGAGI come from the germline V gene. V was clipped by 0 bases and J by 7 bases; unmatched bases: 7. The CDR3 loop spans 16 amino acids.

V and J are TRBV5-1 and TRBJ2-3; 8 positions match TRBD2. The J segment lost 4 bases and the V segment lost 7 bases, leaving 5 bases of the junction unmatched. The germline V gene has CDR1 SGHRS and CDR2 YFSETQ. This CDR3 is built from 13 residues. The CDR3 DNA follows: TGCGCCAGCGCCGCCGGGGGGGCAGATACGCAGTATTTT. As protein: CASAAGGADTQYF.

The chain is built from TRBV28 and TRBJ1-5; D unclear. The CDR3 totals 10 residues. V gave up 7 bases and J gave up 4 bases, with 2 bases separating them. Germline lookup yields CDR1 MDHEN and CDR2 SYDVKM. This CDR3 is CASTNQPQHF. In nucleotides, the CDR3 is TGTGCCAGCACGAATCAGCCCCAGCATTTT.

This chain connects TRBV9 to TRBJ2-3; 8 positions match TRBD2. The CDR3 runs to 16 residues. Germline CDR1 and CDR2: SGDLS and YYNGEE. The ends lost 0 bases at V and 0 bases at J; junction bases unmatched: 3. The CDR3: CASSVGIAGSTDTQYF. CDR3 coding DNA: TGTGCCAGCAGCGTAGGAATAGCGGGGAGCACAGATACGCAGTATTTT.

The chain couples TRBV4-3 to TRBJ2-1; 8 positions agree with TRBD2. Germline V lookup: CDR1 LGHNA, CDR2 YSLEER. The CDR3 consists of 15 residues. The V and J ends lost 4 bases and 4 bases, in that order; junction bases with no gene match: 6. The CDR3 loop reads CASSPSSGSYNEQFF. CDR3 DNA sequence: TGCGCCAGCAGCCCGTCAAGCGGGAGTTACAATGAGCAGTTCTTC.

The CDR3 nucleotides read TGTGCCTGGAGTACGGGCTCTGGAAACACCATATATTTT. Its translation is CAWSTGSGNTIYF. J is TRBJ1-3 and V is TRBV30; D uncertain. Trimming left V 2 bases short and J 0 bases short, with 5 bases between. CDR3 length: 13 residues. The germline gives CDR1 GTSNPN, CDR2 SVGIG (reference sequence).

The chain employs TRBV5-1 and TRBJ2-3; 8 positions agree with TRBD1. The V segment lost 3 bases and the J segment 3 bases; nucleotides outside the gene matches: 9. Looked up from germline, CDR1 is SGHRS and CDR2 is YFSETQ. The length of the CDR3 is 16 residues. The CDR3 DNA is TGCGCCAGCAGCTCCGTTGACAGGGGATGGACAGATACGCAGTATTTT. It encodes CASSSVDRGWTDTQYF.

The chain recombines TRBV10-3 with TRBJ2-7; the D gene is possibly TRBD2 (7 bases). Trimming shortened V by 3 bases and J by 1 base, and 13 bases separated the two germline ends. Germline V gene data show CDR1 as ENHRY and CDR2 as SYGVKD. The CDR3 covers 15 residues. The CDR3 loop is CAISDLGGRSYEQYF. In DNA, the CDR3 is TGTGCCATCAGTGATCTGGGGGGGCGATCCTACGAGCAGTACTTC.

In nucleotides, the CDR3 is TGTGCCAGCAGCTTGCATAGGGGTCAGCCCCAGCATTTT. Its protein product is CASSLHRGQPQHF. This rearrangement joins TRBV5-4 to TRBJ1-5; tentatively, D is TRBD1 (5 bases). Germline loops: CDR1 SGHNT, CDR2 YYREEE (reference sequence). The CDR3 length is 13 residues. Trimming took 1 base from V and 6 from J, leaving 8 bases between them.

The chain recombines TRBV6-6 with TRBJ1-5; possible D gene TRBD1, 5 bases. This CDR3 is 15 amino acids long. V was pared by 7 bases and J by 2 bases, with 15 bases between. CDR1 is MNHNY, CDR2 SVGAGI, per germline (reference sequence). This CDR3 reads CASKQDLSGNQPQHF. CDR3 in DNA: TGTGCCAGCAAACAGGACCTAAGTGGCAATCAGCCCCAGCATTTT.

This rearrangement joins TRBV4-3 to TRBJ1-1, with D possibly matching TRBD1 (5 bases). CDR3 length: 14 residues. The V end was cut by 0 bases, the J end by 5 bases, with 10 bases between. CDR1 is LGHNA and CDR2 is YSLEER in the germline V gene. The CDR3 DNA follows: TGCGCCAGCAGCCAAGACTTGACAGTTACTGAAGCTTTCTTT. Translation gives CASSQDLTVTEAFF.

The CDR3 nucleotides read TGTGCTAGTGGTTTGGAAAGGGGACAGGGGAAGGAAAAACTGTTTTTT. It specifies CASGLERGQGKEKLFF. The V gene is TRBV12-5, the J gene TRBJ1-4, with 10 bases that match TRBD1. Trimming cost V 1 base and J 8 bases; bases outside gene matches: 7. CDR3 length: 16 residues. CDR1 is LGHNT, CDR2 FRNRAP, per germline.